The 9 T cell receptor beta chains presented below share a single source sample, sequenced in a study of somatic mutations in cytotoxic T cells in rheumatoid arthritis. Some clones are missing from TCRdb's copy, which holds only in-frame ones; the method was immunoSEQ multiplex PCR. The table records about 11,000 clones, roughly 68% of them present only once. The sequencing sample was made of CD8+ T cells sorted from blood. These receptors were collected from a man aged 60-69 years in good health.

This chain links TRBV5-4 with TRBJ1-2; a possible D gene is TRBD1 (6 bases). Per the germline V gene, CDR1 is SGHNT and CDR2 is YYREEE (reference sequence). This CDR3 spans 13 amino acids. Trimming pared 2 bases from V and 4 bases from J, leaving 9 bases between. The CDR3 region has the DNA TGTGCCAGCAGCTTCCAGGGGAGCTATGGCTACACCTTC. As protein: CASSFQGSYGYTF.

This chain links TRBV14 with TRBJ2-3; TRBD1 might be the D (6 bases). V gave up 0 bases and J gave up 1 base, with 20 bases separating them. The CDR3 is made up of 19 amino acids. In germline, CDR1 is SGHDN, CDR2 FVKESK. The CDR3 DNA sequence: TGTGCCAGCAGCCAAGACTGGCAGGGGACCCTCTCAGGCACAGATACGCAGTATTTT. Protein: CASSQDWQGTLSGTDTQYF. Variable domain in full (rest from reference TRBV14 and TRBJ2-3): EAGVTQFPSHSVIEKGQTVTLRCDPISGHDNLYWYRRVMGKEIKFLLHFVKESKQDESGMPNNRFLAERTGGTYSTLKVQPAELEDSGVYFCASSQDWQGTLSGTDTQYFGPGTRLTVL.

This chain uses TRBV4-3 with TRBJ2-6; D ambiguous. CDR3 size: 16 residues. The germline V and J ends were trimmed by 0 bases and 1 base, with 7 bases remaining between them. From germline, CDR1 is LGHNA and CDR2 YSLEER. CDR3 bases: TGCGCCAGCAGCCAAGATCAAGGATCTGGGGCCAACGTCCTGACTTTC. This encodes CASSQDQGSGANVLTF.

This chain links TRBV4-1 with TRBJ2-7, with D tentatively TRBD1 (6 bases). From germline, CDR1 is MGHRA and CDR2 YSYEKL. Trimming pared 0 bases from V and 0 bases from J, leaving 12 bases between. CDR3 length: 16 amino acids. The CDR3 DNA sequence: TGCGCCAGCAGCCAAGATGTGAAACAGGGCTCCTACGAGCAGTACTTC. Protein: CASSQDVKQGSYEQYF.

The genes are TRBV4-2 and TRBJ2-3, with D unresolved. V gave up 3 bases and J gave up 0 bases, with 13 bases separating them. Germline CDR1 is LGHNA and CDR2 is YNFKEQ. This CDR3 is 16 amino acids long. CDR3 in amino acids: CASSQYLDASTDTQYF. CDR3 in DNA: TGTGCCAGCAGCCAGTACCTGGACGCTAGCACAGATACGCAGTATTTT.

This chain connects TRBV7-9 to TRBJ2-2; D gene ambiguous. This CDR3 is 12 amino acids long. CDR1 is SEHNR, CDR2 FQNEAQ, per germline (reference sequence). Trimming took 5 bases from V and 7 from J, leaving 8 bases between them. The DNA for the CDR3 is TGTGCCAGCAGCCCGCTGAACGGGGAGCTGTTTTTT. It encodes CASSPLNGELFF. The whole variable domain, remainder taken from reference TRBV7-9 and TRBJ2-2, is DTGVSQNPRHKITKRGQNVTFRCDPISEHNRLYWYRQTLGQGPEFLTYFQNEAQLEKSRLLSDRFSAERPKGSFSTLEIQRTEQGDSAMYLCASSPLNGELFFGEGSRLTVL.

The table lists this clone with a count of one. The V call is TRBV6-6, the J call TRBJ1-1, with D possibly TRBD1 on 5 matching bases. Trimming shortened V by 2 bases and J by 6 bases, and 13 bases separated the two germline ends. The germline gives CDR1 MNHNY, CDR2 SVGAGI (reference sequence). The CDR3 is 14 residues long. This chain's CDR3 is CASSYTRVEAEAFF. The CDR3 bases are TGTGCCAGCAGTTACACCAGGGTAGAGGCTGAAGCTTTCTTT.

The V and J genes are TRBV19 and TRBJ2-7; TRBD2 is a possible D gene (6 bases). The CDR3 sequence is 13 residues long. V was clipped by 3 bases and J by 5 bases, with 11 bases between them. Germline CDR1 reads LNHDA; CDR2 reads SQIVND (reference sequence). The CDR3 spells CASSMWGEDEQYF. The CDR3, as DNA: TGTGCCAGTAGTATGTGGGGGGAGGACGAGCAGTACTTC.

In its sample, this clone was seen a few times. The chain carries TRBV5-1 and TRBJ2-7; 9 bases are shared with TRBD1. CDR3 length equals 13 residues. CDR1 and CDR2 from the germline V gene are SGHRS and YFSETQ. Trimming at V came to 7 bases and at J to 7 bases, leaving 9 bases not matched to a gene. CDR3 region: CASWDRDPGEQYF. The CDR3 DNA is TGCGCCAGCTGGGACAGGGACCCGGGGGAGCAGTACTTC.